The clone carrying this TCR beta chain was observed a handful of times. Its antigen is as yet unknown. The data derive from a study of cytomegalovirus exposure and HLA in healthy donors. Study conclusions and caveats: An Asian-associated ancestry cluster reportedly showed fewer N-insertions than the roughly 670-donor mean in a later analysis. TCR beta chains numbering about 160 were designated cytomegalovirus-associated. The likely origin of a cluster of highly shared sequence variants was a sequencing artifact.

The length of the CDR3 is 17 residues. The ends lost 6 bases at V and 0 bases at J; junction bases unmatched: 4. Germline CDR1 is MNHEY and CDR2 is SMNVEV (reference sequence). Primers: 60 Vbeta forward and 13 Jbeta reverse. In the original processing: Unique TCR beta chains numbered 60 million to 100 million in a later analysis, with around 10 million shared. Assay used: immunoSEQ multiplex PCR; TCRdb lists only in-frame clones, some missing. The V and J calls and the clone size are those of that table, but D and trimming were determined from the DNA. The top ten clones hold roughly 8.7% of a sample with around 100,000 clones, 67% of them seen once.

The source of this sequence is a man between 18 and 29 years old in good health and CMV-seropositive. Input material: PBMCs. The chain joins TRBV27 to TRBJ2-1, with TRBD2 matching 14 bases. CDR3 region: CASRRTSGGRSYNEQFF. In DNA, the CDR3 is TGTGCCAGCAGACGGACTAGCGGGGGGCGCTCCTACAATGAGCAGTTCTTC.